This T cell receptor beta chain was identified during a study of control samples from healthy donors and cancer patients. Using immunoSEQ multiplex PCR, the repertoire was profiled, and TCRdb retains in-frame clones only, with some absent. Among about 180,000 clones listed, approximately 94% were seen once. On this clone: Other DNA sequences of this sample code for an identical CDR3.

The V segment lost 7 bases and the J segment 2 bases; nucleotides outside the gene matches: 8. Germline V gene data show CDR1 as SGHRS and CDR2 as YFSETQ. This CDR3 region has 15 residues. The receptor comes from a woman aged 18-30 years in good health. The sequencing sample was made of blood. This chain uses TRBV5-1 with TRBJ2-3; 9 bases fit TRBD2. The CDR3 DNA sequence: TGCGCCAGCGGTGGCGGGGGGGGCCCCACAGATACGCAGTATTTT. Its translation: CASGGGGGPTDTQYF.